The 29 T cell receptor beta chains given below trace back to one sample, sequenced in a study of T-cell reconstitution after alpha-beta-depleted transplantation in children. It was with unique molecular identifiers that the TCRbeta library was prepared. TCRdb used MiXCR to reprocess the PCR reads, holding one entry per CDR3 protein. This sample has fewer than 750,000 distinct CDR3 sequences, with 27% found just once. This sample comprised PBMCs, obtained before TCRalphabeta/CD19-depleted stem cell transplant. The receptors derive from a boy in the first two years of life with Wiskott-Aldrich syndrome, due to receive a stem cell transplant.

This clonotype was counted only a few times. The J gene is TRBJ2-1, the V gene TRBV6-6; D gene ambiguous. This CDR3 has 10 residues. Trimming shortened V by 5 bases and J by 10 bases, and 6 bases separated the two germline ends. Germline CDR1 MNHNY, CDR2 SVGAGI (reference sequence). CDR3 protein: CASSGKEQFF. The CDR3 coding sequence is TGTGCCAGCAGTGGCAAGGAGCAGTTCTTC.

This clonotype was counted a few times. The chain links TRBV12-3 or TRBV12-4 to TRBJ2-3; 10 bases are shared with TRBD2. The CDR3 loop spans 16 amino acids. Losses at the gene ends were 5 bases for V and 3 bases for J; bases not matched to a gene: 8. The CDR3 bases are TGTGCCAGCAGTCCTCATACTAGCGGGATAACAGATACGCAGTATTTT. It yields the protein CASSPHTSGITDTQYF.

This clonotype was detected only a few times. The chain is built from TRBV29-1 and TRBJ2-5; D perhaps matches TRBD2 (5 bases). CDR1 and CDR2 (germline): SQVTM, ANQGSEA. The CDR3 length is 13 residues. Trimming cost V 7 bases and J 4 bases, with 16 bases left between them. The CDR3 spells CSAPEKGVETQYF. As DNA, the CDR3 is TGCAGCGCCCCCGAGAAGGGAGTAGAGACCCAGTACTTC. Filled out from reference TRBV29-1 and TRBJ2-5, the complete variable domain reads SAVISQKPSRDICQRGTSLTIQCQVDSQVTMMFWYRQQPGQSLTLIATANQGSEATYESGFVIDKFPISRPNLTFSTLTVSNMSPEDSSIYLCSAPEKGVETQYFGPGTRLLVL.

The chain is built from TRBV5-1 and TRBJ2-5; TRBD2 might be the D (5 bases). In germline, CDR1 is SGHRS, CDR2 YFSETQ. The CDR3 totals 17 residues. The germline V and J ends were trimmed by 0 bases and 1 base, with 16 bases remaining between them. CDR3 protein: CASSLAFGMGSQETQYF. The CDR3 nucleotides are TGCGCCAGCAGCTTGGCGTTCGGAATGGGGAGCCAAGAGACCCAGTACTTC.

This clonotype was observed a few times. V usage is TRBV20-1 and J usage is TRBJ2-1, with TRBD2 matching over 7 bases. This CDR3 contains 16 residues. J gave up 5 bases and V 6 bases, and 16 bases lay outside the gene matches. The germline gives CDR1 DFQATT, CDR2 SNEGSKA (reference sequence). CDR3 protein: CSADKSAGSQNNEQFF. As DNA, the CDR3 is TGCAGTGCGGACAAATCAGCGGGATCACAGAACAATGAGCAGTTCTTC.

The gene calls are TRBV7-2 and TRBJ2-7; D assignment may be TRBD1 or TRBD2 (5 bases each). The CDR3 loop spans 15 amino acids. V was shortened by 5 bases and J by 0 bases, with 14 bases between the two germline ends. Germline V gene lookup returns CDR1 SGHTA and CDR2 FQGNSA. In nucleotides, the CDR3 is TGTGCCAGCAGCCGACCGGGACGGAGCTCCTACGAGCAGTACTTC. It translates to CASSRPGRSSYEQYF.

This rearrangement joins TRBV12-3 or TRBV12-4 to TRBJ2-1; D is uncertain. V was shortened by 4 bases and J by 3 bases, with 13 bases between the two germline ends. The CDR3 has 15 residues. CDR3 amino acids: CASSSRVSFYNEQFF. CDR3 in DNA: TGTGCCAGCAGTTCCAGAGTATCGTTCTACAATGAGCAGTTCTTC.

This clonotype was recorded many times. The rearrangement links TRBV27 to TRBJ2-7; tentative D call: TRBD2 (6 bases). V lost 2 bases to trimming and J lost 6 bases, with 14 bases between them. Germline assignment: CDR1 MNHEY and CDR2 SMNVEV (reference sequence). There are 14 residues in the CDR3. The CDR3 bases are TGTGCCAGCAGTTTAGGTTCCCTAGCGCGCGAGCAGTACTTC. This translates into CASSLGSLAREQYF.

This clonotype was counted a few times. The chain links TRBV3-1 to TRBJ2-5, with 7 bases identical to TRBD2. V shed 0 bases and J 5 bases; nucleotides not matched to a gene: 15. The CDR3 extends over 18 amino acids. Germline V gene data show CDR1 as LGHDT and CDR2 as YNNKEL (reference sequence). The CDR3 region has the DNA TGTGCCAGCAGCCAAGACTGGGCGACTAGCCTAGTCCCCGAGACCCAGTACTTC. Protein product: CASSQDWATSLVPETQYF.

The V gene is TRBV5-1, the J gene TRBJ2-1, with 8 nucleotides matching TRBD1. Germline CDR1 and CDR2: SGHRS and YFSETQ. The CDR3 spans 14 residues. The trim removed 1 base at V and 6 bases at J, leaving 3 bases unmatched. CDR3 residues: CASSLRQGSNEQFF. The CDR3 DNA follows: TGCGCCAGCAGCTTGCGACAGGGGTCCAATGAGCAGTTCTTC. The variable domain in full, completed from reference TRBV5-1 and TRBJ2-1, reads KAGVTQTPRYLIKTRGQQVTLSCSPISGHRSVSWYQQTPGQGLQFLFEYFSETQRNKGNFPGRFSGRQFSNSRSEMNVSTLELGDSALYLCASSLRQGSNEQFFGPGTRLTVL.

CDR3 nucleotides: TGCAGTGCTAGTCTCGGTGTCCGATACGAAAAACTGTTTTTT. This sequence encodes CSASLGVRYEKLFF. The chain couples TRBV20-1 to TRBJ1-4, with D hard to call. The ends were cut back, 3 bases at V and 8 bases at J, with 16 bases in the middle. The length of the CDR3 is 14 residues. CDR1 is DFQATT and CDR2 is SNEGSKA in the germline V gene (reference sequence).

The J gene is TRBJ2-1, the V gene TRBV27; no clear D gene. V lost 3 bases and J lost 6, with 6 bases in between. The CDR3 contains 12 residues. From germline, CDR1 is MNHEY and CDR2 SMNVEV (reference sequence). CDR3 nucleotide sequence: TGTGCCAGCAGTTTTACTGGCAATGAGCAGTTCTTC. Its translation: CASSFTGNEQFF.

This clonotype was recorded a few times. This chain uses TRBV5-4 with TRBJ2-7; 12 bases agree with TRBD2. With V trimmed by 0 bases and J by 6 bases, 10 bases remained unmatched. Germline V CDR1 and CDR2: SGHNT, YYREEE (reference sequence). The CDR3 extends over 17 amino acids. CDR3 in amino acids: CASSLVETSGRPLEQYF. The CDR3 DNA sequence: TGTGCCAGCAGCTTGGTCGAAACTAGCGGGAGGCCCCTCGAGCAGTACTTC.

This chain's CDR3 is CASSPTGTQLETQYF. CDR3 sequence (DNA): TGTGCCAGCAGTCCAACCGGGACACAACTAGAGACCCAGTACTTC. The rearrangement uses TRBV6-1 and TRBJ2-5, with TRBD1 as a possible D gene (6 bases). Germline-derived CDR1 and CDR2 are MNHNS and SASEGT. Trimming cost V 5 bases and J 4 bases, with 17 bases left between them. CDR3 length equals 15 residues.

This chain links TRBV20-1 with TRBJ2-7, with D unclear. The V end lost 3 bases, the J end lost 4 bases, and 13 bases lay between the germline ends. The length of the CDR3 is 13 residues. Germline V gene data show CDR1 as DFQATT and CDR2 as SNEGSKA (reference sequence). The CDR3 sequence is CSARGKPSYEQYF. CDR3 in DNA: TGCAGTGCTAGGGGGAAACCTAGTTACGAGCAGTACTTC.

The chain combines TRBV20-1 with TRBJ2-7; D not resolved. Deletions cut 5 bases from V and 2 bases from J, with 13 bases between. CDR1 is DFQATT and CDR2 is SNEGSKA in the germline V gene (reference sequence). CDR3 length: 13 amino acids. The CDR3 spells CSAGKPSPYEQYF. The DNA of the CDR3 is TGCAGTGCTGGAAAGCCCTCACCCTACGAGCAGTACTTC.

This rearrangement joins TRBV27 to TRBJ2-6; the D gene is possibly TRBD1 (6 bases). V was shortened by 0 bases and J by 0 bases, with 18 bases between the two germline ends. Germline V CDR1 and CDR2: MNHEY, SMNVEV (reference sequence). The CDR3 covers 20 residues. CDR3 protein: CASSLSPGQGSSSGANVLTF. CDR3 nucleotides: TGTGCCAGCAGTTTATCACCTGGGCAGGGGTCCTCCTCTGGGGCCAACGTCCTGACTTTC.

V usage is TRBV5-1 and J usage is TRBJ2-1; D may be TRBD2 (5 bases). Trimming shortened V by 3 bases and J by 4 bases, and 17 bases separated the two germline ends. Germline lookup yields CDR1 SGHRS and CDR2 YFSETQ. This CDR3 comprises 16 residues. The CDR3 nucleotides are TGCGCCAGCAGCTCCTTCGGAGAGGGATTATACAATGAGCAGTTCTTC. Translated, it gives CASSSFGEGLYNEQFF.

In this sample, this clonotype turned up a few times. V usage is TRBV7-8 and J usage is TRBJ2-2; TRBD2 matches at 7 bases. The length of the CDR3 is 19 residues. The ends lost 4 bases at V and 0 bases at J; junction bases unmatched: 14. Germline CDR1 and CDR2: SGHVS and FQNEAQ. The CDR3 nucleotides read TGTGCCAGCAGCTCGTACTCACCGTTTAGCGGGTCGAACACCGGGGAGCTGTTTTTT. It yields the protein CASSSYSPFSGSNTGELFF.

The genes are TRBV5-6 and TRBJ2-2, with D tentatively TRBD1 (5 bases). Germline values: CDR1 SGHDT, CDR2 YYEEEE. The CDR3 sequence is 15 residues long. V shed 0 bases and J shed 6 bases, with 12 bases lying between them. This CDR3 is CASSLEIQGPGELFF. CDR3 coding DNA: TGTGCCAGCAGCTTGGAAATCCAGGGCCCCGGGGAGCTGTTTTTT.

The CDR3 region has the DNA TGCAGTGCGAGTTTCGGGGGCCAAGAGACCCAGTACTTC. It translates to CSASFGGQETQYF. The V gene is TRBV20-1, the J gene TRBJ2-5, with D possibly being TRBD2 (6 bases). Germline V gene data show CDR1 as DFQATT and CDR2 as SNEGSKA (reference sequence). Trimming shortened V by 6 bases and J by 1 base, and 12 bases separated the two germline ends. The CDR3 consists of 13 residues.

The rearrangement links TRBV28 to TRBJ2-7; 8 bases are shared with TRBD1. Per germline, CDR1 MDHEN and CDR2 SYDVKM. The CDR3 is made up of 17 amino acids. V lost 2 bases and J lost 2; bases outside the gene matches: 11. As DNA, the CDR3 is TGTGCCAGCAGTTTACCAGGGGGCGCGGGTCAACCCTACGAGCAGTACTTC. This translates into CASSLPGGAGQPYEQYF.

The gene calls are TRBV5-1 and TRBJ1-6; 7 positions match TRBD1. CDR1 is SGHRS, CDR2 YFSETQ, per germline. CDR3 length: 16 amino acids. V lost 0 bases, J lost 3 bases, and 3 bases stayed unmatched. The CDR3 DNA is TGCGCCAGCAGCTTGGCCCGGGACAGCTATAATTCACCCCTCCACTTT. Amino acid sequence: CASSLARDSYNSPLHF.

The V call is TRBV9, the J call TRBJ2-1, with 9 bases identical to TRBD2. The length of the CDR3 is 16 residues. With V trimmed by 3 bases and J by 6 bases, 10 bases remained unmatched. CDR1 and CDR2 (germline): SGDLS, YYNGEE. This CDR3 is CASSGFIAGVVNEQFF. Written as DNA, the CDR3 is TGTGCCAGCAGCGGATTTATAGCGGGAGTAGTCAATGAGCAGTTCTTC.

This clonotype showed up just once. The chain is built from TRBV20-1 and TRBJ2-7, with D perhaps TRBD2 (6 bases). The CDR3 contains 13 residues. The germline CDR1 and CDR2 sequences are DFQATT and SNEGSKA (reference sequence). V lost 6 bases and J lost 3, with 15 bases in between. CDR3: CSANRDSYYEQYF. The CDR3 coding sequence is TGCAGTGCAAACCGGGACTCGTACTACGAGCAGTACTTC.

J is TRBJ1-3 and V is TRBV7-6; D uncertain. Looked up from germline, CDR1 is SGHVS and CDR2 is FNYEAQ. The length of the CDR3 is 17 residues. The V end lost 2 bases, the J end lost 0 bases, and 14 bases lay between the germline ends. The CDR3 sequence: CASSLSGRPDSGNTIYF. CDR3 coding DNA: TGTGCCAGCAGCTTAAGCGGCAGGCCGGACTCTGGAAACACCATATATTTT.

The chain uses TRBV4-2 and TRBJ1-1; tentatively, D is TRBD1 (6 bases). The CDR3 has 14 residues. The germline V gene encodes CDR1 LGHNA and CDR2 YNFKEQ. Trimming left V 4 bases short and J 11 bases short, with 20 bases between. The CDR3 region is CASSRERQARYAFF. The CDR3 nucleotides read TGTGCCAGCAGCCGAGAGCGACAGGCAAGGTACGCTTTCTTT.

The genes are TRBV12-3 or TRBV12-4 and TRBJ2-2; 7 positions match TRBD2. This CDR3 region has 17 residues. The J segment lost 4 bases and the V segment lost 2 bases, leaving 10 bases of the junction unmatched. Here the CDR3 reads CASSLLAGLGATGELFF. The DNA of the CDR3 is TGTGCCAGCAGTTTATTAGCTGGACTAGGGGCCACCGGGGAGCTGTTTTTT.

The CDR3 DNA reads as TGTGCCAGCAGTTTAGGAGTAGGTGGGGCAGATACGCAGTATTTT. Its protein is CASSLGVGGADTQYF. The chain combines TRBV28 with TRBJ2-3, with unresolved D. The length of the CDR3 is 15 residues. Germline CDR1 MDHEN, CDR2 SYDVKM. V was cut by 2 bases and J by 4 bases, with 13 bases left in between.